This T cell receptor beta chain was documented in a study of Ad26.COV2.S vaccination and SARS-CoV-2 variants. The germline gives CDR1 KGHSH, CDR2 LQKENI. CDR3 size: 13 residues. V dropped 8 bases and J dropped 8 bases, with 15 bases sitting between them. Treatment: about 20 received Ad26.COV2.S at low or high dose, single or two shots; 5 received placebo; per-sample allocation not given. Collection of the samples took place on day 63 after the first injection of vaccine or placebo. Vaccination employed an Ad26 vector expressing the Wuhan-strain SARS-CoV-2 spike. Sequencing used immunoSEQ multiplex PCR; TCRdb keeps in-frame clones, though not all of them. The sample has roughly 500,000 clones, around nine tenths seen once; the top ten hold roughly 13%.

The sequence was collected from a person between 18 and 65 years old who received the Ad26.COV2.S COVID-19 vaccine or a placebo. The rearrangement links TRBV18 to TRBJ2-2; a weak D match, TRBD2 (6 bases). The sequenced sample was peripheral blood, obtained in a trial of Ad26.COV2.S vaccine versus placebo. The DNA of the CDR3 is TGTGCCAGCAGACCGGGGGTAGAAGGGGAGCTGTTTTTT. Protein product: CASRPGVEGELFF.